The clone carrying this TCR beta chain was observed many times. Its antigen is unidentified. The data stem from a study of molecular identifiers for immune sequencing clone quantification. With listed TCR primers and previously described methods, bulk TCR libraries were prepared. Using its own MiXCR run on the PCR reads, TCRdb lists one record per CDR3 protein. The data hold 70,000 to 90,000 distinct CDR3 sequences, with roughly 23% observed a single time. General study findings and limits: Sizes of clones that are highly expanded could be underestimated (if identical TCR molecules share a barcode). Amid over 900,000 naive cells, spiked Jurkat TCR RNA from one cell was reportedly still detectable.

Germline lookup yields CDR1 SGHKS and CDR2 YYEKEE (reference sequence). The CDR3 runs to 15 residues. V was trimmed by 0 bases and J by 6 bases, leaving 15 bases between them. V is TRBV5-5 and J is TRBJ1-1, with a weak D call TRBD1 (6 bases). The sequenced material came from naive CD8+ T cells from blood, with Jurkat cell RNA spiked in. Sample subset: FACS-sorted CD8+CD4-CCR7+CD45RA+ naive T cells. This clonotype originated in a human donor in good health. Some libraries in this study had Jurkat cell RNA spiked in. The CDR3 sequence is CASSLDRGAHPEAFF. CDR3 nucleotide sequence: TGTGCCAGCAGCTTGGATCGGGGGGCGCACCCTGAAGCTTTCTTT.